A single sample is the source of the 21 T cell receptor beta chains below, sequenced in a study of T cell responses to AZD1222 COVID-19 vaccine. The method was immunoSEQ multiplex PCR; TCRdb's version includes in-frame clones alone and lacks a portion of them. Here the sample spans about 120,000 clones, approximately 86% being singletons. Sequenced material: peripheral blood, taken 28 days after the second AZD1222 dose. Receptors were obtained from an adult who received the AZD1222 COVID-19 vaccine.

The V and J genes are TRBV5-1 and TRBJ2-7; D not resolved. V was trimmed by 4 bases and J by 4 bases, leaving 9 bases between them. In germline, CDR1 is SGHRS, CDR2 YFSETQ. This CDR3 comprises 12 residues. This CDR3 is CASSAMDYEQYF. The CDR3 DNA follows: TGCGCCAGCAGCGCGATGGATTACGAGCAGTACTTC.

J is TRBJ2-5 and V is TRBV20-1, with 9 nucleotides matching TRBD2. Looked up from germline, CDR1 is DFQATT and CDR2 is SNEGSKA (reference sequence). V lost 3 bases and J lost 5; bases outside the gene matches: 7. This CDR3 spans 14 amino acids. Here the CDR3 reads CSASWREGGETQYF. The CDR3 coding sequence is TGCAGTGCTAGTTGGCGGGAGGGTGGGGAGACCCAGTACTTC.

The rearrangement links TRBV5-4 to TRBJ2-7; D remains unclear. Looked up from germline, CDR1 is SGHNT and CDR2 is YYREEE (reference sequence). This CDR3 has 11 amino acids. The germline V and J ends were trimmed by 6 bases and 3 bases, with 7 bases remaining between them. DNA for the CDR3: TGTGCCAGCACCCATTACTACGAGCAGTACTTC. Encoded protein: CASTHYYEQYF.

This clone is labeled as medium-sized. The chain employs TRBV4-2 and TRBJ2-3; 14 nucleotides agree with TRBD2. V shed 1 base, J shed 4 bases, and the junction held 1 base outside the gene matches. The CDR3 runs to 16 residues. Germline CDR1 is LGHNA and CDR2 is YNFKEQ. Written as DNA, the CDR3 is TGTGCCAGCAGCCAAGGACTAGCGGGAGGGCCAGATACGCAGTATTTT. Translated, it gives CASSQGLAGGPDTQYF.

The rearrangement links TRBV7-2 to TRBJ2-7, with D unclear. Germline V gene sequence: CDR1 SGHTA, CDR2 FQGNSA. Trimming removed 0 bases from V and 2 bases from J, with 8 bases in between. The CDR3 extends over 14 amino acids. The CDR3 coding sequence is TGTGCCAGCAGCTTAGCCCCTCTACCCTACGAGCAGTACTTC. This translates into CASSLAPLPYEQYF.

This clone has more than one count but fewer than ten. V and J are TRBV6-2 or TRBV6-3 and TRBJ1-2; D ambiguous. V was pared by 0 bases and J by 4 bases, with 12 bases between. This CDR3 is 15 amino acids long. The V gene's germline CDR1 is MNHEY and CDR2 SVGEGT. CDR3 sequence: CASSYSSLGSYGYTF. The CDR3 region has the DNA TGTGCCAGCAGTTACTCCTCGCTGGGGTCCTATGGCTACACCTTC.

V is TRBV6-6 and J is TRBJ1-3; tentative D call: TRBD1 (6 bases). Germline CDR1 reads MNHNY; CDR2 reads SVGAGI (reference sequence). Trimming stripped 11 bases from V and 8 bases from J, with 13 bases between. The CDR3 is 11 residues long. This CDR3 reads CASPQGDTIYF. CDR3 nucleotides: TGTGCCTCCCCACAGGGTGACACCATATATTTT.

This clone was found once. The chain uses TRBV4-1 and TRBJ2-7; D may match TRBD1 or TRBD2 (5 bases each). Germline loops: CDR1 MGHRA, CDR2 YSYEKL. The CDR3 runs 14 residues. V was shortened by 4 bases and J by 2 bases, with 12 bases between the two germline ends. CDR3 loop: CASSLAGGTYEQYF. In DNA form, the CDR3 reads TGCGCCAGCAGCCTCGCTGGGGGAACCTACGAGCAGTACTTC.

The rearrangement joins TRBV18 to TRBJ1-2; the match to TRBD1 covers 7 bases. CDR3 length: 14 residues. The germline CDR1 and CDR2 sequences are KGHSH and LQKENI. The ends lost 8 bases at V and 8 bases at J; junction bases unmatched: 14. The CDR3 sequence is CASGERQGVYGYTF. CDR3 nucleotide sequence: TGTGCCAGCGGGGAGAGACAGGGTGTGTACGGCTACACCTTC.

The V and J genes are TRBV27 and TRBJ2-6; no clear D gene. The CDR3 spans 15 residues. CDR1 and CDR2 from the germline V gene are MNHEY and SMNVEV (reference sequence). V dropped 3 bases and J dropped 1 base, with 7 bases sitting between them. The CDR3 spells CASSLLMSGANVLTF. CDR3 DNA sequence: TGTGCCAGCAGTTTGTTGATGTCTGGGGCCAACGTCCTGACTTTC. The whole variable domain, remainder taken from reference TRBV27 and TRBJ2-6, is EAQVTQNPRYLITVTGKKLTVTCSQNMNHEYMSWYRQDPGLGLRQIYYSMNVEVTDKGDVPEGYKVSRKEKRNFPLILESPSPNQTSLYFCASSLLMSGANVLTFGAGSRLTVL.

The V and J genes are TRBV27 and TRBJ2-6; 7 positions agree with TRBD1. Per germline, CDR1 MNHEY and CDR2 SMNVEV (reference sequence). The CDR3 is made up of 18 amino acids. V gave up 0 bases and J gave up 2 bases; unmatched junction bases: 7. CDR3 amino acids: CASSLSYDRVAGANVLTF. The CDR3 region has the DNA TGTGCCAGCAGTTTATCGTATGACAGGGTAGCTGGGGCCAACGTCCTGACTTTC.

This chain's CDR3 is CASSPRQGNSPLHF. In nucleotides, the CDR3 is TGTGCCAGCAGTCCGCGACAGGGAAATTCACCCCTCCACTTT. The chain employs TRBV6-5 and TRBJ1-6; TRBD1 agrees at 7 bases. V lost 5 bases, J lost 7 bases, and 5 bases stayed unmatched. The V gene's germline CDR1 is MNHEY and CDR2 SVGAGI. CDR3 length: 14 amino acids.

The chain joins TRBV7-8 to TRBJ2-5, with D maybe TRBD2 (5 bases). Germline-derived CDR1 and CDR2 are SGHVS and FQNEAQ. This CDR3 has 13 residues. V gave up 6 bases and J gave up 7 bases, with 15 bases separating them. In DNA form, the CDR3 reads TGTGCCAGCAGACCGGCGGGTCTTCGGACCCAGTACTTC. It encodes CASRPAGLRTQYF.

V and J are TRBV3-1 (or the pseudogene TRBV3-2) and TRBJ2-1; possible D gene TRBD2, 6 bases. Germline CDR1 is LGHDT and CDR2 is YNNKEL (reference sequence). The CDR3 runs to 13 residues. V lost 1 base, J lost 7 bases, and 8 bases lay in between. The DNA of the CDR3 is TGTGCCAGCAGCCAAGGACGGGAGAATGAGCAGTTCTTC. It yields the protein CASSQGRENEQFF.

V is TRBV30 and J is TRBJ1-2; 8 nucleotides line up with TRBD1. This CDR3 spans 12 amino acids. Germline loops: CDR1 GTSNPN, CDR2 SVGIG (reference sequence). Trimming took 2 bases from V and 5 from J; bases not matched to a gene: 1. The CDR3 region is CAWSTGGYGYTF. The CDR3 DNA follows: TGTGCCTGGAGTACAGGGGGGTATGGCTACACCTTC.

The chain carries TRBV5-6 and TRBJ1-4; D perhaps matches TRBD1 (5 bases). Germline loops: CDR1 SGHDT, CDR2 YYEEEE. The CDR3 runs to 14 residues. V was clipped by 2 bases and J by 8 bases, with 13 bases between them. Written as DNA, the CDR3 is TGTGCCAGCAGCTTTCGGGGGGTAAGGGAAAAACTGTTTTTT. Protein: CASSFRGVREKLFF.

This clone was seen once. This chain joins TRBV5-1 and TRBJ1-4; perhaps TRBD1 as D (5 bases). Germline V gene data show CDR1 as SGHRS and CDR2 as YFSETQ. This CDR3 is 14 amino acids long. Between the trimmed V and J ends, which lost 1 base and 5 bases, there was a span of 9 bases. Written as DNA, the CDR3 is TGCGCCAGCAGCTTGACAGGTCGCAATGAAAAACTGTTTTTT. The encoded protein is CASSLTGRNEKLFF. Complete variable domain (other parts from reference TRBV5-1 and TRBJ1-4): KAGVTQTPRYLIKTRGQQVTLSCSPISGHRSVSWYQQTPGQGLQFLFEYFSETQRNKGNFPGRFSGRQFSNSRSEMNVSTLELGDSALYLCASSLTGRNEKLFFGSGTQLSVL.

This clone was found once. The gene calls are TRBV5-1 and TRBJ2-5; D gene uncertain. Germline CDR1 is SGHRS and CDR2 is YFSETQ. The ends were cut back, 0 bases at V and 4 bases at J, with 10 bases in the middle. The CDR3 spans 14 residues. In DNA form, the CDR3 reads TGCGCCAGCAGCTTGGTTGCTAGTTCAGAGACCCAGTACTTC. Translating it yields CASSLVASSETQYF.

V and J are TRBV19 and TRBJ2-2, with 10 bases that match TRBD2. The CDR3 covers 16 residues. Germline assignment: CDR1 LNHDA and CDR2 SQIVND (reference sequence). V lost 1 base, J lost 7 bases, and 6 bases stayed unmatched. CDR3 in amino acids: CASSIGLAGVNGELFF. The CDR3 DNA reads TGTGCCAGTAGTATAGGTCTAGCGGGAGTCAACGGGGAGCTGTTTTTT.

This rearrangement joins TRBV9 to TRBJ2-2, with D maybe TRBD1 (5 bases). V was cut by 3 bases and J by 4 bases, with 7 bases left in between. The CDR3 is made up of 13 amino acids. Germline CDR1 reads SGDLS; CDR2 reads YYNGEE. In nucleotides, the CDR3 is TGTGCCAGCAGCGCTGACAGCACCGGGGAGCTGTTTTTT. Translated, it gives CASSADSTGELFF.

The V and J genes are TRBV7-9 and TRBJ2-2; D is ambiguous. Germline CDR1 reads SEHNR; CDR2 reads FQNEAQ (reference sequence). This CDR3 region has 11 residues. The V gene lost 7 bases and the J gene lost 5 bases, with 5 bases spanning the gap. This chain's CDR3 is CASTPTGELFF. CDR3 nucleotides: TGTGCCAGCACCCCAACCGGGGAGCTGTTTTTT.